The present T cell receptor beta chain was sequenced within a study of spatial heterogeneity in lung cancer. Study-level information: Beta-chain sequences consistently outnumbered alpha-chain sequences in detection.

TCRdb used MiXCR to reprocess the 5' RACE reads, holding one entry per CDR3 protein. The sample consists of about 120,000 distinct CDR3 sequences, 12% of them appearing once. General study points: Tumor TCRs that were ubiquitous and expanded showed up in blood more at resection than follow-up.

Stated time point: blood at routine non-recurrence follow-up after resection. In each case, whole RNA from tumor, nontumor lung or frozen PBMC was sequenced unsorted. As for this clonotype: As yet, its antigen is unknown.

Germline CDR1 reads SGHTA; CDR2 reads FQGNSA. This CDR3 contains 18 residues. V shed 2 bases, J shed 2 bases, and the junction held 13 bases outside the gene matches. This clonotype originated in a male donor with early-stage non-small cell lung cancer. The sample in question was PBMCs, obtained at follow-up. The genes are TRBV7-2 and TRBJ2-7; 9 positions agree with TRBD1. CDR3 DNA sequence: TGTGCCAGCAGCTTACCCGGGACAGGGAATCTCCCACCCTACGAGCAGTACTTC. This encodes CASSLPGTGNLPPYEQYF. Together with reference TRBV7-2 and TRBJ2-7, the CDR3 gives the full variable domain: GAGVSQSPSNKVTEKGKDVELRCDPISGHTALYWYRQSLGQGLEFLIYFQGNSAPDKSGLPSDRFSAERTGGSVSTLTIQRTQQEDSAVYLCASSLPGTGNLPPYEQYFGPGTRLTVT.